Presented here are 20 T cell receptor beta chains from one specimen sequenced in a study of cytomegalovirus exposure and HLA in healthy donors. The PCR ran on 60 Vbeta and 13 Jbeta primers. The repertoire was sequenced with immunoSEQ multiplex PCR; TCRdb's copy has only in-frame clones and lacks some. The sample has under 250,000 clones, approximately 80% seen once; the top ten hold roughly 1.5%. Sequenced: PBMCs. These TCRs come from a man aged 50-60 years in good health and CMV-seronegative.

This clone was observed a single time. The rearrangement uses TRBV18 and TRBJ2-2; 9 bases line up with TRBD1. The ends lost 0 bases at V and 4 bases at J; junction bases unmatched: 6. The CDR3 sequence is 17 residues long. From germline, CDR1 is KGHSH and CDR2 LQKENI. CDR3 DNA: TGTGCCAGCTCACCACCGGGACAGGGTATTGGCACCGGGGAGCTGTTTTTT. Protein sequence: CASSPPGQGIGTGELFF.

The rearrangement links TRBV20-1 to TRBJ1-1; D is uncertain. Germline V gene data show CDR1 as DFQATT and CDR2 as SNEGSKA (reference sequence). Trimming stripped 4 bases from V and 0 bases from J, with 3 bases between. The CDR3 is 11 residues long. The CDR3 sequence: CSATMNTEAFF. CDR3 DNA: TGCAGTGCTACCATGAACACTGAAGCTTTCTTT.

The chain is built from TRBV27 and TRBJ2-7; possibly TRBD1 for D (6 bases). CDR1 is MNHEY and CDR2 is SMNVEV in the germline V gene (reference sequence). V lost 2 bases and J lost 2, with 13 bases in between. The CDR3 covers 15 residues. The CDR3 coding sequence is TGTGCCAGCAGTTTAAAGGGAACAGGGACCTACGAGCAGTACTTC. Translated: CASSLKGTGTYEQYF.

The chain couples TRBV9 to TRBJ2-3; 15 bases fit TRBD2. This CDR3 is built from 15 residues. The V gene end was trimmed by 4 bases and the J gene end by 5 bases; junction bases not matched to a gene: 2. CDR1 is SGDLS, CDR2 YYNGEE, per germline. CDR3 DNA: TGTGCCAGCAGCTCGGGACTAGCGGGAGGAGATACGCAGTATTTT. It translates to CASSSGLAGGDTQYF.

This rearrangement joins TRBV18 to TRBJ2-2, with 8 nucleotides matching TRBD1. The CDR3 runs to 16 residues. Germline V gene lookup returns CDR1 KGHSH and CDR2 LQKENI. Trimming removed 0 bases from V and 1 base from J; junction bases left unmatched: 1. This CDR3 reads CASSPPDRVNTGELFF. CDR3 DNA: TGTGCCAGCTCACCACCGGACAGGGTGAACACCGGGGAGCTGTTTTTT.

J is TRBJ1-3 and V is TRBV11-2; D gene unclear. Germline-derived CDR1 and CDR2 are SGHAT and FQNNGV. This CDR3 has 15 residues. Trimming shortened V by 5 bases and J by 4 bases, and 15 bases separated the two germline ends. The CDR3 DNA sequence: TGTGCCAGCAGCATATCGAATCTACCCGGAAACACCATATATTTT. This gives the protein CASSISNLPGNTIYF.

V usage is TRBV27 and J usage is TRBJ1-4; 9 bases line up with TRBD1. V shed 6 bases and J 0 bases; nucleotides not matched to a gene: 5. The CDR3 consists of 16 residues. Germline lookup yields CDR1 MNHEY and CDR2 SMNVEV (reference sequence). As DNA, the CDR3 is TGTGCCAGCAGCAGGGACAGGGCGACAACTAATGAAAAACTGTTTTTT. It translates to CASSRDRATTNEKLFF.

The chain couples TRBV7-2 to TRBJ1-1; possible D gene TRBD1, 5 bases. Per germline, CDR1 SGHTA and CDR2 FQGNSA. The CDR3 is 14 amino acids. Between the trimmed V and J ends, which lost 5 bases and 0 bases, there was a span of 10 bases. CDR3 sequence reads: CASSLGLLNTEAFF. DNA of the CDR3: TGTGCCAGCAGCCTGGGACTGTTGAACACTGAAGCTTTCTTT. Full variable domain (outside the CDR3, taken from reference TRBV7-2 and TRBJ1-1): GAGVSQSPSNKVTEKGKDVELRCDPISGHTALYWYRQSLGQGLEFLIYFQGNSAPDKSGLPSDRFSAERTGGSVSTLTIQRTQQEDSAVYLCASSLGLLNTEAFFGQGTRLTVV.

This chain joins TRBV5-4 and TRBJ1-1; possibly TRBD1 for D (6 bases). The CDR3 spans 15 residues. V was shortened by 4 bases and J by 1 base, with 14 bases between the two germline ends. Per the germline V gene, CDR1 is SGHNT and CDR2 is YYREEE (reference sequence). The DNA for the CDR3 is TGTGCCAGCAGCCCCGCCTGGGGGCAGAACACTGAAGCTTTCTTT. Amino acid sequence: CASSPAWGQNTEAFF.

This chain links TRBV28 with TRBJ1-2; D is undetermined. The ends were cut back, 6 bases at V and 2 bases at J, with 16 bases in the middle. CDR1 and CDR2 (germline): MDHEN, SYDVKM. This CDR3 contains 15 residues. CDR3 nucleotide sequence: TGTGCCAGCAGCCCGAGAGGAGGGAGCAACTATGGCTACACCTTC. Protein sequence: CASSPRGGSNYGYTF.

This clone was recorded only once. The chain recombines TRBV28 with TRBJ1-4; perhaps TRBD1 as D (5 bases). V dropped 8 bases and J dropped 0 bases, with 22 bases sitting between them. The length of the CDR3 is 18 residues. Looked up from germline, CDR1 is MDHEN and CDR2 is SYDVKM. This CDR3 is CASPPPGGGPATNEKLFF. As DNA, the CDR3 is TGTGCCAGCCCTCCCCCCGGGGGGGGACCCGCAACTAATGAAAAACTGTTTTTT.

Only one count was recorded for this clone. J is TRBJ2-7 and V is TRBV27, with a weak D call TRBD1 (5 bases). Germline CDR1 and CDR2: MNHEY and SMNVEV (reference sequence). This CDR3 region has 14 residues. The V end was cut by 2 bases, the J end by 6 bases, with 14 bases between. This CDR3 reads CASSLRPGLVEQYF. The CDR3 region has the DNA TGTGCCAGCAGTTTAAGGCCAGGGTTGGTCGAGCAGTACTTC.

V and J are TRBV7-3 and TRBJ2-2, with TRBD1 matching over 9 bases. The CDR3 has 16 amino acids. Germline V CDR1 and CDR2: SGHTA, FQGTGA. The J segment lost 6 bases and the V segment lost 5 bases, leaving 10 bases of the junction unmatched. DNA of the CDR3: TGTGCCAGCAGCCGATGGATGGGACAGGGTCCCGGGGAGCTGTTTTTT. This sequence encodes CASSRWMGQGPGELFF.

The V and J genes are TRBV5-5 and TRBJ2-2; possibly TRBD1 for D (6 bases). The V gene lost 3 bases and the J gene lost 2 bases, with 8 bases spanning the gap. Germline-derived CDR1 and CDR2 are SGHKS and YYEKEE (reference sequence). The CDR3 is 14 residues long. This CDR3 reads CASSWGPNTGELFF. In DNA form, the CDR3 reads TGTGCCAGCAGCTGGGGGCCCAACACCGGGGAGCTGTTTTTT.

This clone was counted a few times. At one boundary the junction diverges from the germline segment, which might be a read error. The chain links TRBV7-7 to TRBJ2-3; a possible D gene is TRBD1 (5 bases). The CDR3 has 14 amino acids. CDR1 is SSHAT, CDR2 FNYEAQ, per germline (reference sequence). The CDR3 protein is CASSQTQGTDTQYF. CDR3 DNA sequence: TGTGCTAGCAGCCAAACACAGGGCACAGATACGCAGTATTTT.

Remarks on this clone: No DNA is shown, since the ends of the CDR3 on it are uncertain; the CDR3 is the one TCRdb lists. The chain's CDR3 is CASGLGTGQSNQPQHF. The chain employs TRBV12-5 and TRBJ1-5; TRBD1, the table's D call, lacks a check against the DNA. Counting both end residues, the CDR3 totals 16 amino acids. CDR1 is LGHNT and CDR2 is FRNRAP in the germline V gene.

The chain joins TRBV5-1 to TRBJ1-1, with unresolved D. Germline V gene sequence: CDR1 SGHRS, CDR2 YFSETQ. The CDR3 runs 15 residues. Trimming stripped 0 bases from V and 0 bases from J, with 9 bases between. This CDR3 is CASSLVMGMNTEAFF. The CDR3 nucleotides are TGCGCCAGCAGCTTGGTTATGGGCATGAACACTGAAGCTTTCTTT.

V gene TRBV28 combines with J gene TRBJ2-2; 14 bases match TRBD2. The germline CDR1 and CDR2 sequences are MDHEN and SYDVKM. V shed 6 bases and J 0 bases; nucleotides not matched to a gene: 12. This CDR3 contains 20 residues. The CDR3 nucleotides are TGTGCCAGCAGCCCCTGGGTGGGGACTAGCGGGAGAACGAACACCGGGGAGCTGTTTTTT. Protein product: CASSPWVGTSGRTNTGELFF.

The chain combines TRBV6-1 with TRBJ2-1; weak D call: TRBD1 (6 bases). The CDR3 totals 14 residues. The germline CDR1 and CDR2 sequences are MNHNS and SASEGT. V dropped 4 bases and J dropped 10 bases, with 17 bases sitting between them. CDR3 in DNA: TGTGCCAGCAGTGTCGCAGGGGCCCAGGGGGAGCAGTTCTTC. It encodes CASSVAGAQGEQFF.

J is TRBJ2-3 and V is TRBV19, with 7 bases matching TRBD1. CDR1 LNHDA and CDR2 SQIVND come from the germline V gene (reference sequence). V was clipped by 10 bases and J by 2 bases; unmatched bases: 6. The CDR3 runs to 13 residues. The CDR3 nucleotides are TGTGCCAACCTCACAGGGGCCACAGATACGCAGTATTTT. This codes for CANLTGATDTQYF.